The rows below give T cell receptor beta chains drawn from one sample of a study of cytomegalovirus exposure and HLA in healthy donors. Sequenced by immunoSEQ multiplex PCR; TCRdb stores in-frame clones only, minus some. The repertoire holds over 90,000 clones, with around two thirds as singletons. Sequences were obtained from PBMCs. The receptors were gathered from a woman aged 45-65 years in good health and CMV-seronegative. CDR3s include the opening cysteine and the closing phenylalanine or tryptophan. Fields, in order: J gene, D gene, V gene, clone size, CDR3 DNA, CDR3 protein. The D gene is left open where the match is weak. A clone size is listed for some rows: how often the clone was seen (once, few, many), or a class if it is expanded.

TRBJ1-5	TRBD1	TRBV7-9	few	TGTGCCAGCAGCTTAGGGGCGTTTGGGACAGGTAACAATCAGCCCCAGCATTTT	CASSLGAFGTGNNQPQHF
TRBJ2-1	TRBD2	TRBV19	NA	TGTGCCAGTAGTATAGGAACTAGCGGGAGCTCCTACAATGAGCAGTTCTTC	CASSIGTSGSSYNEQFF
TRBJ1-2	TRBD1	TRBV11-2	NA	TGTGCCAGCAGCTTAGCTCACACAGGGGACGGCTACACCTTC	CASSLAHTGDGYTF
TRBJ1-5	NA	TRBV2	few	TGTGCCAGCAGAACAGACTATAGCAATCAGCCCCAGCATTTT	CASRTDYSNQPQHF
TRBJ2-1	NA	TRBV27	NA	TGTGCCAGCAGCGAGGGGAACAGGGAATGGGAGCAGTTCTTC	CASSEGNREWEQFF
TRBJ1-1	TRBD1	TRBV18	NA	TGTGCCAGCTCGACGACAGGGTCTCGGACTGAAGCTTTCTTT	CASSTTGSRTEAFF
TRBJ2-1	NA	TRBV9	few	TGTGCCAGCAGCGACCTCTACCGTAATGAGCAGTTCTTC	CASSDLYRNEQFF
TRBJ1-4	TRBD1	TRBV5-1	NA	TGCGCCAGCAGCGGAGGGACAGAAAATGAAAAACTGTTTTTT	CASSGGTENEKLFF
TRBJ2-2	NA	TRBV11-2	NA	TGTGCCAGCAGCCCGATTCGGGGTATTGCCGGGGAGCTGTTTTTT	CASSPIRGIAGELFF
TRBJ2-2	TRBD2	TRBV9	NA	TGTGCCAAACCTGGACTAGCGGGCATGAACACCGGGGAGCTGTTTTTT	CAKPGLAGMNTGELFF
TRBJ2-7	TRBD2	TRBV4-1	once	TGCGCCAGCAGCCAAGCGCACTGGGGGGGCGAGCAGTACTTC	CASSQAHWGGEQYF
TRBJ2-5	NA	TRBV13	NA	TGTGCCAGCAGCCGAGGGGAGACCCAGTACTTC	CASSRGETQYF
TRBJ2-5	NA	TRBV10-3	NA	TGTGCCATCAGTGTCCAGCAGGCAGAGACCCAGTACTTC	CAISVQQAETQYF
TRBJ1-1	NA	TRBV18	once	TGTGCCAGCTCACCATTAGAACAGGCCAACACTGAAGCTTTCTTT	CASSPLEQANTEAFF
TRBJ1-1	TRBD1	TRBV19	few	TGTGCCAGTTACTCTCGGAGGGACAGCCTGAACACTGAAGCTTTCTTT	CASYSRRDSLNTEAFF
TRBJ2-7	TRBD2	TRBV9	NA	TGTGCCAGCAGCGAGTCCCCTCTAGCGGGAGGGCCCCCCTACGAGCAGTACTTC	CASSESPLAGGPPYEQYF
TRBJ2-1	TRBD2	TRBV11-2	NA	TGTGCCAGCAGCTGGAGGACTAGCGGGAGTCGCGCTGAGCAGTTCTTC	CASSWRTSGSRAEQFF
TRBJ1-1	TRBD1	TRBV15	few	TGTGCCACCAGCTGGGACAGGGGGCAAGGAGCTTTCTTT	CATSWDRGQGAFF
TRBJ1-4	NA	TRBV29-1	NA	TGCAGCGTTGCTCCGGGGGGGAGTGAAAAACTGTTTTTT	CSVAPGGSEKLFF
TRBJ1-6	NA	TRBV6-5	NA	TGTGCCAGCAGTTCCTCGGGGGGGTTTAATTCACCCCTCCACTTT	CASSSSGGFNSPLHF
TRBJ2-1	TRBD2	TRBV4-3	NA	TGCGCCAGCAGCCAAGACCAACTAGCGGGAGGGCATTATGAGCAGTTCTTC	CASSQDQLAGGHYEQFF
TRBJ1-5	TRBD1	TRBV6-6	NA	TGTGCCAGCAGTTCCGGACAGGGCAATCAGCCCCAGCATTTT	CASSSGQGNQPQHF
TRBJ2-1	TRBD1	TRBV7-7	NA	TGTGCCAGCAGCCCCCCGGGACAGCGCAATGAGCAGTTCTTC	CASSPPGQRNEQFF
TRBJ2-2	TRBD1	TRBV11-2	few	TGTGCCAGCAGCAACCGGGACAGCAGAATCCTCGGGGAGCTGTTTTTT	CASSNRDSRILGELFF
TRBJ2-3	NA	TRBV5-1	NA	TGCGCCAGCAGCTTGTTCGGGGGTTCTAGCACAGATACGCAGTATTTT	CASSLFGGSSTDTQYF
TRBJ2-6	TRBD1	TRBV27	NA	TGTGCCAGCAGTCCCAATCGGGGACAGCAAATGCGGGCCAACGTCCTGACTTTC	CASSPNRGQQMRANVLTF
TRBJ1-1	NA	TRBV29-1	NA	TGCAGCGTTGAGAGGCGCATGAACACTGAAGCTTTCTTT	CSVERRMNTEAFF
TRBJ2-7	TRBD2	TRBV7-2	NA	TGTGCCAGCAGCCAATTAGCGGGAGGGCTCTACGAGCAGTACTTC	CASSQLAGGLYEQYF
TRBJ1-2	TRBD1	TRBV6-5	NA	TGTGCCAGCAGTTACGCGACAGGGGGCGCCTATGGCTACACCTTC	CASSYATGGAYGYTF
TRBJ1-1	NA	TRBV5-1	few	TGCGCCAGCAGCACTACAGGGAACACTGAAGCTTTCTTT	CASSTTGNTEAFF
TRBJ2-3	NA	TRBV4-1	few	TGCGCCAGCAGCCACCCTCCTAGTGAAGGCACAGATACGCAGTATTTT	CASSHPPSEGTDTQYF
TRBJ1-4	NA	TRBV14	once	TGTGCCAGCAGCCAAGTTCTGGCGGCAACTAATGAAAAACTGTTTTTT	CASSQVLAATNEKLFF
TRBJ1-5	NA	TRBV5-1	once	TGCGCCAGCAGCTTGAATCCCGCAGGCGATCAGCCCCAGCATTTT	CASSLNPAGDQPQHF
TRBJ2-7	TRBD2	TRBV11-2	NA	TGTGCCAGCAGCTCACGACTAGCTCCGGCACATGATTACGAGCAGTACTTC	CASSSRLAPAHDYEQYF
TRBJ2-2	NA	TRBV15	NA	TGTGCCACTTCAGGTGCCGCGAACACCGGGGAGCTGTTTTTT	CATSGAANTGELFF
TRBJ1-5	NA	TRBV4-1	NA	TGCGCCAGCAGCCAAGACTCCATGGCGGGTTTACAGCCCCAGCATTTT	CASSQDSMAGLQPQHF
TRBJ1-5	NA	TRBV18	NA	TGTGCCAGCTCACCAAGGGGTAGCAATCAGCCCCAGCATTTT	CASSPRGSNQPQHF
TRBJ1-4	NA	TRBV5-1	NA	TGCGCCAGCAGCGCAACAGGGCGTGCAACTAATGAAAAACTGTTTTTT	CASSATGRATNEKLFF
TRBJ1-6	NA	TRBV4-2	few	TGTGCCAGCAGCCAAGAGAACAGGGATAATTCACCCCTCCACTTT	CASSQENRDNSPLHF
TRBJ1-3	TRBD1	TRBV25-1	NA	TGTGCCAGCAGTGAATTGGACAGGGCGGGAGGAAACACCATATATTTT	CASSELDRAGGNTIYF
TRBJ2-5	TRBD1	TRBV7-6	once	TGTGCCAGCAGCGTAGGACAGGGTGGAGAGACCCAGTACTTC	CASSVGQGGETQYF
TRBJ2-1	NA	TRBV28	NA	TGTGCCTCCAGTTTTCAGGCGGGTTACAATGAGCAGTTCTTC	CASSFQAGYNEQFF
TRBJ1-4	NA	TRBV11-1	NA	TGTGCCAGCAGCCCGGGGAGTCTAAATGAAAAACTGTTTTTT	CASSPGSLNEKLFF
TRBJ2-2	TRBD2	TRBV5-4	few	TGTGCCAGCAGCTTGTATGGAGTAGCGGGAGTTAACACCGGGGAGCTGTTTTTT	CASSLYGVAGVNTGELFF
TRBJ2-2	NA	TRBV19	NA	TGTGCCAGTAGTTTGACTAGCACCGGGGAGCTGTTTTTT	CASSLTSTGELFF
TRBJ2-1	TRBD2	TRBV6-5	NA	TGTGCCAGCAGTTGGGGACTAGCGGAGTACAATGAGCAGTTCTTC	CASSWGLAEYNEQFF
TRBJ2-2	TRBD2	TRBV9	NA	TGTGCCAGCAGCGTATTTAGCGGGGTGAACACCGGGGAGCTGTTTTTT	CASSVFSGVNTGELFF
TRBJ2-4	NA	TRBV7-2	NA	TGTGCCACCTCGGCTCGGGGAAACATTCAGTACTTC	CATSARGNIQYF
TRBJ2-1	TRBD1	TRBV29-1	NA	TGCAGCGTTGCCCAGGGGGCGAGGTCCTACAATGAGCAGTTCTTC	CSVAQGARSYNEQFF
TRBJ2-1	NA	TRBV4-2	NA	TGTGCCAGCAGCCAAAATATATACAATGAGCAGTTCTTC	CASSQNIYNEQFF